This record covers a single T cell receptor beta chain. Its target is unknown. Classification as TPEX applied to CCR7+ PD-1+ TIGIT+ early memory CD8+ T cells bearing exhausted-like traits. The CDR3 covers 14 residues. Libraries of TCR beta chains were produced by 5' RACE (UMI-labeled). One entry per CDR3 protein, without DNA, is what TCRdb gives after re-calling the 5' RACE reads. The listing contains about 6,700 distinct CDR3 sequences. The sample is drawn from a study of human CD8 memory T cell subsets. Study observations and caveats: Both stem-like memory T cells and precursor exhausted T cells showed comparably high diversity, which set them apart from effector memory cells. Between stem-like memory and precursor exhausted T cell repertoires, overlap was minimal.

The chain recombines TRBV21-1 with TRBJ2-3. TRBV21-1 is recorded as a pseudogene. The sequencing sample was made of CD8+ T cells from PBMCs. The sequence was obtained from a human donor in good health. CDR3 region: CASSIAQRADTQYF.